This TCR beta chain was retrieved from a study of blood T cell repertoires in COVID-19. On the study more broadly: Samples representing acute and convalescent COVID-19 were sourced from the United States, Italy and Spain.

In the original processing: Reference gene primers were amplified, and this amplification served to estimate nucleated cell counts. TCRdb's table, derived via immunoSEQ multiplex PCR, lists solely in-frame clones and lacks some. That table furnishes V, J and clone size, whereas the DNA furnished D and trimming. The repertoire consists of about 16,000 clones, with around 84% occurring once and the leading ten covering around 13%. After removal of 0 bases from V and 0 bases from J, the junction contained 3 bases not matched to a gene. Germline lookup yields CDR1 SEHNR and CDR2 FQNEAQ (reference sequence). The CDR3 loop spans 17 amino acids.

Sequencing input: peripheral blood. The sequence came from a human donor in a cohort sampled during active COVID-19. The chain employs TRBV7-9 and TRBJ1-3, with 9 bases identical to TRBD1. The CDR3 sequence is CASSLAGQGNSGNTIYF. The DNA for the CDR3 is TGTGCCAGCAGCTTAGCCGGACAGGGGAACTCTGGAAACACCATATATTTT.